Listed below are T cell receptor beta chains from one sample, sequenced in a study of cytotoxic CD8 clonotypes in ibrutinib-treated CLL. Assay used: immunoSEQ multiplex PCR; TCRdb lists only in-frame clones, some missing. The sample gives around 330,000 clones, roughly 70% of which show up once; 6.3% is in the top ten. Source: PBMCs, taken after 36 months of ibrutinib treatment. These receptors all stem from a human donor with chronic lymphocytic leukemia. Both conserved end residues are part of each CDR3. The D gene is left open where the match is weak. Clone size is not always given. Where it is, it says once, few, many or a class for expanded clones.

J gene,V gene,D gene,clone size,CDR3 DNA,CDR3 protein
TRBJ2-1,TRBV5-1,NA,NA,TGCGCCAGCAGCTTGGGCCTCGGGGACGGCTACAATGAGCAGTTCTTC,CASSLGLGDGYNEQFF
TRBJ1-2,TRBV18,NA,once,TGTGCCAGCTCACCTCTTGGGACCGCGAATGGCTACACCTTC,CASSPLGTANGYTF
TRBJ1-5,TRBV4-1,NA,few,TGCGCCAGCAGCCAAAAGAGGACAGCCTTCAATCAGCCCCAGCATTTT,CASSQKRTAFNQPQHF
TRBJ2-2,TRBV5-1,NA,NA,TGCGCCAGCAGCTTTGACTATAACACCGGGGAGCTGTTTTTT,CASSFDYNTGELFF
TRBJ2-7,TRBV4-1,TRBD2,few,TGCGCCAGCAGCCAGCCGGGACTAGCATACGAGCAGTACTTC,CASSQPGLAYEQYF
TRBJ2-3,TRBV29-1,NA,NA,TGCAGCGTTGGTCGGCTCCTCACAGATACGCAGTATTTT,CSVGRLLTDTQYF
TRBJ2-7,TRBV28,TRBD1,NA,TGTGCCAGCATTTCCACAGGGGGCGGCTACGAGCAGTACTTC,CASISTGGGYEQYF
TRBJ1-3,TRBV18,TRBD1,once,TGTGCCAGCTCACCCCAACAGGGGGCAATTTACTCTGGAAACACCATATATTTT,CASSPQQGAIYSGNTIYF
TRBJ2-2,TRBV27,NA,NA,TGTGCCAGCAGTTTTTTCAGGGGAACCGGGGAGCTGTTTTTT,CASSFFRGTGELFF
TRBJ2-2,TRBV5-6,NA,NA,TGTGCCAGCAGCTTGGGGGCGAGTGGGGAGCTGTTTTTT,CASSLGASGELFF
TRBJ2-7,TRBV18,NA,few,TGTGCCAGCTCACCAGAACAGGGTCACTACGAGCAGTACTTC,CASSPEQGHYEQYF
TRBJ1-2,TRBV6-1,NA,NA,TGTGCCAGCAGTGAATGGAGGGGGGATGGCTACACCTTC,CASSEWRGDGYTF
TRBJ2-7,TRBV28,NA,NA,TGTGCCAGCAGTTCGCCCTGGAGCCCCAACTGGAGGTCGTACGAGCAGTACTTC,CASSSPWSPNWRSYEQYF
TRBJ1-1,TRBV10-3,NA,NA,TGTGCCATCAGTGCTATGATTATTCGGGAGGGGGACACTGAAGCTTTCTTT,CAISAMIIREGDTEAFF
TRBJ2-1,TRBV9,NA,NA,TGTGCCAGCAGCGTAGCTGCAGCGACAAGCCCTTACAATGAGCAGTTCTTC,CASSVAAATSPYNEQFF
TRBJ2-7,TRBV11-2,TRBD1,NA,TGTGCCAGCAGGCCCCCCCGGGACAGGGCCCACGAGCAGTACTTC,CASRPPRDRAHEQYF
TRBJ2-5,TRBV7-2,NA,once,TGTGCCAGCAGCTACCCGGGAGCTCCCGGGGGAGAGACCCAGTACTTC,CASSYPGAPGGETQYF
TRBJ2-3,TRBV29-1,NA,NA,TGCAGCGTTGCGGACAGCTACACAGATACGCAGTATTTT,CSVADSYTDTQYF
TRBJ2-7,TRBV9,TRBD1,few,TGTGCCAGCAGCCTCGGGACAGACTACGAGCAGTACTTC,CASSLGTDYEQYF
TRBJ1-5,TRBV6-5,NA,NA,TGTGCCGGCGGATACAATCAGCCCCAGCATTTT,CAGGYNQPQHF
TRBJ2-3,TRBV29-1,TRBD2,once,TGCAGCGTTGAGGGGGGGTTTGGGAACACAGATACGCAGTATTTT,CSVEGGFGNTDTQYF
TRBJ2-1,TRBV7-2,NA,NA,TGTGCCAGCAGCCCATATACAACCGGGACGAGTGAGCAGTTCTTC,CASSPYTTGTSEQFF
TRBJ2-7,TRBV5-6,NA,NA,TGTGCCAGCAGCTTGACAGGGAGGACCTACGAGCAGTACTTC,CASSLTGRTYEQYF
TRBJ1-5,TRBV15,NA,NA,TGTGCCACCAGCAGAGGGGCCCCCGGGACCCTTTGGTTTTGGCCCCAGCATTTT,CATSRGAPGTLWFWPQHF